This T cell receptor beta chain was identified in a study of radiotherapy plus CTLA-4 blockade in lung cancer (dated by TCRdb to between 2018 and 2020). With respect to the entire study: Objective responses occurred in more than 15% of enrolled patients, and about 30% achieved disease control. Paper-wide results and their limitations: Increased serum interferon-beta after radiation, together with early dynamic changes in blood T cell clones, were reported to be the strongest predictors of response. After treatment with radiotherapy and ipilimumab, TCR clones that originated in tumors expanded in peripheral blood.

Concerning this clone itself: It has no known antigen specificity. No base quality information exists; no much larger clone differs at one position.

The library was made by the immunoSEQ multiplex PCR assay. Imported from immuneACCESS, the table was reduced by TCRdb to in-frame sequences with V and J called. These copies leave out some clones; in studies compared against another copy, an unresolved V gene accounts for under half, and the cause of the remainder is not known. Here the sample has about 82,000 clones; about two thirds occur a single time. The leading ten clones occupy 11% to 15% of the sample. The study evaluated CTLA-4 blockade (ipilimumab) given together with focal radiation therapy in patients who had chemo-refractory metastatic non-small-cell lung cancer. Sequences were derived from peripheral blood, sampled from a patient treated with radiotherapy plus ipilimumab. The origin of this receptor is a human donor with non-small cell lung cancer that progressed on radiotherapy plus ipilimumab.

The DNA is as follows: TGTGCCAGCAGCCCATACAGGACCCCCGGGGAGCTGTTTTTT. This gives the protein CASSPYRTPGELFF. The rearrangement combines TRBV9 with TRBJ2-2; the D gene is possibly TRBD1, with 5 bases matching. The germline V gene supplies CDR1 SGDLS and CDR2 YYNGEE. V and J lose 4 bases and 6 bases, and a span of 13 bases separates them. From the cysteine through the phenylalanine, the CDR3 covers 14 amino acids. The CDR3 DNA has 42 bases and is translated from base 1. With all but the CDR3 taken from the reference TRBV9 and TRBJ2-2 genes, the full variable domain is: DSGVTQTPKHLITATGQRVTLRCSPRSGDLSVYWYQQSLDQGLQFLIQYYNGEERAKGNILERFSAQQFPDLHSELNLSSLELGDSALYFCASSPYRTPGELFFGEGSRLTVL.